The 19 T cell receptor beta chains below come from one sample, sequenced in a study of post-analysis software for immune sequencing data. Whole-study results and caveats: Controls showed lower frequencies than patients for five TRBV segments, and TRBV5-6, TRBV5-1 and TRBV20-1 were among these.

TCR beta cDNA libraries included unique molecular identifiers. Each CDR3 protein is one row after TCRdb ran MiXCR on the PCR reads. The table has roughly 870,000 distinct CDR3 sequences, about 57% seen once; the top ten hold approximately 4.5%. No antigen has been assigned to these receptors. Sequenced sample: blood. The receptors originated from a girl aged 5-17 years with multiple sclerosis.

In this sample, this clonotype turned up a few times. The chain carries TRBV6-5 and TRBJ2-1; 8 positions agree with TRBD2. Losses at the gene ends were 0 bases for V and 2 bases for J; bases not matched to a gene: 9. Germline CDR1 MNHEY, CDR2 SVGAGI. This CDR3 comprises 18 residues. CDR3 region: CASSYSKLAAGPYNEQFF. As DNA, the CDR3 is TGTGCCAGCAGTTACTCGAAACTAGCGGCTGGACCCTACAATGAGCAGTTCTTC.

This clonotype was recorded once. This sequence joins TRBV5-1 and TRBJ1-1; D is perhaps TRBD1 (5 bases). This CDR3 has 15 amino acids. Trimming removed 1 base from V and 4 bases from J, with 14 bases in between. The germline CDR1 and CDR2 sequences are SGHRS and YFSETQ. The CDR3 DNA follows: TGCGCCAGCAGCTTGTCACAGGCGGGAGGCACTGAAGCTTTCTTT. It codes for CASSLSQAGGTEAFF.

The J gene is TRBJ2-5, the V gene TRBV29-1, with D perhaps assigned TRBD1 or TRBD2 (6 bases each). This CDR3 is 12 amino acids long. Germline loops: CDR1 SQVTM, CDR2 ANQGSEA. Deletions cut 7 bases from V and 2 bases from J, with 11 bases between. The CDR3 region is CSGGREQETQYF. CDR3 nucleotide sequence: TGCAGCGGGGGGCGGGAACAAGAGACCCAGTACTTC.

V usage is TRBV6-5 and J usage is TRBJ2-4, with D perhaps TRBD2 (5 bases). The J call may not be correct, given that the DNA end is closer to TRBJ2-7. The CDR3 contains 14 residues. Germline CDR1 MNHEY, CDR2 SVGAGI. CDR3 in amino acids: CASGGGKFSYEQYF. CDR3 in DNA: TGTGCCAGCGGAGGAGGCAAATTCTCCTACGAGCAGTACTTC.

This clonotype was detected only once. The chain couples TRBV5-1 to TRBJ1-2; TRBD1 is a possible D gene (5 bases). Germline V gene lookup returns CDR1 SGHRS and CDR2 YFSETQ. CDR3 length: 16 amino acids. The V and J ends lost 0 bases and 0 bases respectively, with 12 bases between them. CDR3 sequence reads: CASSLGTLGANYGYTF. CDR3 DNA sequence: TGCGCCAGCAGCTTGGGGACATTGGGGGCTAACTATGGCTACACCTTC.

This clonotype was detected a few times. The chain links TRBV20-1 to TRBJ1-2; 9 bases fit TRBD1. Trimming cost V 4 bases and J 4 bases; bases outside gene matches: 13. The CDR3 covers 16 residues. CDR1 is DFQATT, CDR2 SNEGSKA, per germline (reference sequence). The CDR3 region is CSANGRDREGGYGYTF. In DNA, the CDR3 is TGCAGTGCTAACGGACGGGACAGGGAGGGAGGCTATGGCTACACCTTC.

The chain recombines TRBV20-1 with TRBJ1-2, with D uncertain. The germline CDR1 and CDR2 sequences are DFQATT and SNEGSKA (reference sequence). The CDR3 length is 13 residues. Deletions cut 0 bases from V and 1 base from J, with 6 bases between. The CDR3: CSARDPVNYGYTF. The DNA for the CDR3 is TGCAGTGCTAGAGATCCCGTTAACTATGGCTACACCTTC.

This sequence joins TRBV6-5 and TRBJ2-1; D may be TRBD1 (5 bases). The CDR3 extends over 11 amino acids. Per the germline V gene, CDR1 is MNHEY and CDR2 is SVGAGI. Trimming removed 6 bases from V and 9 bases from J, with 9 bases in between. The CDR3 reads CASSYRSEQFF. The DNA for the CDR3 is TGTGCCAGCAGCTACAGGTCTGAGCAGTTCTTC.

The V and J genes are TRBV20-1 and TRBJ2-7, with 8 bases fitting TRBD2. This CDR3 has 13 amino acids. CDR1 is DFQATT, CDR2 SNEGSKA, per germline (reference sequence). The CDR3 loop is CSASGGGSYEQYF. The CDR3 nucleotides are TGCAGCGCCTCCGGGGGGGGCTCCTACGAGCAGTACTTC.

The CDR3 DNA sequence: TGTGCCAGCAGCCTTGTCCCGGGACATACGGCGGCCTACGAGCAGTACTTC. Encoded protein: CASSLVPGHTAAYEQYF. The chain uses TRBV3-1 and TRBJ2-7; perhaps TRBD1 as D (6 bases). There are 17 residues in the CDR3. Germline values: CDR1 LGHDT, CDR2 YNNKEL (reference sequence). Trimming took 4 bases from V and 2 from J, leaving 21 bases between them.

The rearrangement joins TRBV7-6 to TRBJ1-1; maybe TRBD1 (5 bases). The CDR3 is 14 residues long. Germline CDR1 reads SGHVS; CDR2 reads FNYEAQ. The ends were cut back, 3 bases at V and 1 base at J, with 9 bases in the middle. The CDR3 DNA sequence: TGTGCCAGCAGCTTGGAGGGGTCGAACACTGAAGCTTTCTTT. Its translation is CASSLEGSNTEAFF.

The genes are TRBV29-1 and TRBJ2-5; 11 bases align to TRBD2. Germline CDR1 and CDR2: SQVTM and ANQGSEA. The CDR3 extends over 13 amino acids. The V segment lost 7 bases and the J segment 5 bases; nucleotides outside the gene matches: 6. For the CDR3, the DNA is TGCAGCGCTGACAGGACTAGCGGGGAGACCCAGTACTTC. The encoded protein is CSADRTSGETQYF.

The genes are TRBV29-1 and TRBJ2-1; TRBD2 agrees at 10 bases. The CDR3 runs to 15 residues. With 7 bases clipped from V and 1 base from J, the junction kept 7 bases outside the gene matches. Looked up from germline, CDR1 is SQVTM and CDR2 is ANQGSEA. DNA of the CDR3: TGCAGCGCCACTAGCGGGACCCGATCCTACAATGAGCAGTTCTTC. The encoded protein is CSATSGTRSYNEQFF.

Written as DNA, the CDR3 is TGTGCCAGCAGTTTGTGGGGGGGCGCGGGTCAGCCCCAGCATTTT. It codes for CASSLWGGAGQPQHF. The chain joins TRBV12-3 or TRBV12-4 to TRBJ1-5, with D perhaps TRBD1 (6 bases). V lost 3 bases and J lost 6, with 15 bases in between. The CDR3 has 15 residues.

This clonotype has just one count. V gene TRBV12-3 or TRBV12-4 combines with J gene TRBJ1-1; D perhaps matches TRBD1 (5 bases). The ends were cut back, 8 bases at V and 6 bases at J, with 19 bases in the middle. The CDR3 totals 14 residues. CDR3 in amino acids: CASSPGPQDAEAFF. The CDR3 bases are TGTGCCAGCTCCCCGGGACCTCAGGACGCTGAAGCTTTCTTT.

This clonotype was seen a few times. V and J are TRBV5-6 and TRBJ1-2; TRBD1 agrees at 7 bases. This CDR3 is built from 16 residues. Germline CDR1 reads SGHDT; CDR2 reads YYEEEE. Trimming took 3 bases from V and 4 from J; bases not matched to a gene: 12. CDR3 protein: CASSSEGTAPAYGYTF. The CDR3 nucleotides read TGTGCCAGCAGCTCCGAAGGGACAGCCCCTGCCTATGGCTACACCTTC.

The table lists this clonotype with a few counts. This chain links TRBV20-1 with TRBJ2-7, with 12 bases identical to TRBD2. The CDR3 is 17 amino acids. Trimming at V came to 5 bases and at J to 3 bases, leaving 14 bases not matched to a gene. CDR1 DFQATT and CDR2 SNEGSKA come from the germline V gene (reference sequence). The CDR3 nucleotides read TGCAGTGCTGGGCCCCTGACTAGCGGGGGAATACGCTACGAGCAGTACTTC. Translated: CSAGPLTSGGIRYEQYF.

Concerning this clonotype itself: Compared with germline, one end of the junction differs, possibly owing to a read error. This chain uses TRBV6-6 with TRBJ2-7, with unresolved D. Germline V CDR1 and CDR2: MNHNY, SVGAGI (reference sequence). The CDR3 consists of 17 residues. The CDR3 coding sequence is TGTGCCAGCACCCCCGTAGATTGGGCCCACTCCATCTACAAGCAGTACTTC. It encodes CASTPVDWAHSIYKQYF.

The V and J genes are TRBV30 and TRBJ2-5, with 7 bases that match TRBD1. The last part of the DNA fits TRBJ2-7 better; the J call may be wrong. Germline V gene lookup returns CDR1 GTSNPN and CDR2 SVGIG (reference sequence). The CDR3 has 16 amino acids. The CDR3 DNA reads TGTGCCTGGAGCAAAGGGTCCGGGACAGAAGTCTACGAGCAGTACTTC. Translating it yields CAWSKGSGTEVYEQYF.